One sample yielded the 5 T cell receptor beta chains listed below, sequenced in a study of cytomegalovirus exposure and HLA in healthy donors. The table came from immunoSEQ multiplex PCR; TCRdb's copy has only in-frame clones and leaves some out. This sample has roughly 130,000 clones, with about nine tenths found just once. Sequencing input: PBMCs. Receptor source: a man in his thirties or forties in good health and CMV-seronegative.

The V and J genes are TRBV5-6 and TRBJ1-1; TRBD1 might be the D (5 bases). There are 13 residues in the CDR3. V lost 3 bases and J 5 bases, leaving 11 bases between the germline ends. CDR1 SGHDT and CDR2 YYEEEE come from the germline V gene. The CDR3 nucleotides are TGTGCCAGCAGCTCAGCGGGACGGACTGAAGCTTTCTTT. It translates to CASSSAGRTEAFF.

V is TRBV27 and J is TRBJ2-7; D not resolved. With 8 bases removed from V and 7 bases from J, the gap between germline ends came to 12 bases. The length of the CDR3 is 11 residues. Germline V gene data show CDR1 as MNHEY and CDR2 as SMNVEV (reference sequence). The CDR3 spells CASGVGWEQYF. CDR3 nucleotide sequence: TGTGCCAGCGGTGTGGGCTGGGAGCAGTACTTC.

The chain couples TRBV4-1 to TRBJ2-7, with 8 bases lining up with TRBD1. This CDR3 has 15 residues. From germline, CDR1 is MGHRA and CDR2 YSYEKL. The V gene end was trimmed by 0 bases and the J gene end by 2 bases; junction bases not matched to a gene: 3. The CDR3 protein is CASSQDGQGTYEQYF. The CDR3 DNA follows: TGCGCCAGCAGCCAAGATGGACAGGGTACCTACGAGCAGTACTTC.

This sequence joins TRBV6-5 and TRBJ2-7, with 9 bases lining up with TRBD1. The CDR3 consists of 15 residues. The germline V gene has CDR1 MNHEY and CDR2 SVGAGI. V trimming: 0 bases; J trimming: 3 bases; junction bases outside the gene matches: 3. CDR3 in DNA: TGTGCCAGCAGTTACTCGAAGGGACAGGGCTACGAGCAGTACTTC. As protein: CASSYSKGQGYEQYF.

The CDR3 is CASSVRGGELFF. The CDR3 nucleotides are TGTGCCAGCAGCGTACGGGGCGGGGAGCTGTTTTTT. The chain uses TRBV9 and TRBJ2-2; tentative D call: TRBD2 (5 bases). V was shortened by 1 base and J by 7 bases, with 5 bases between the two germline ends. This CDR3 contains 12 residues. CDR1 is SGDLS and CDR2 is YYNGEE in the germline V gene.